These T cell receptor beta chains were read from a single sample in a study of CD8+CD57+ T cells in acquired aplastic anemia. Each CDR3 protein is one row after TCRdb ran MiXCR on the reads. Among under 200,000 distinct CDR3 sequences listed, around 40% were seen once. Sequencing was carried out using sorted CD4+, CD8+, or CD8+CD57+ T cells (not recorded which) from PBMCs. Receptor source: a human donor in good health. The CDR3 runs from the conserved cysteine through the conserved F or W.

j_call: TRBJ2-3; v_call: TRBV5-1; cdr3_aa: CASSLGGQGSTDTQYF
j_call: TRBJ2-7; v_call: TRBV15; cdr3_aa: CATSKTVSSYEQYF
j_call: TRBJ1-5; v_call: TRBV7-2; cdr3_aa: CASSLRDRVQPQHF
j_call: TRBJ1-1; v_call: TRBV14; cdr3_aa: CASSQPGQDRGTEAFF
j_call: TRBJ1-6; v_call: TRBV9; cdr3_aa: CASNPTIGSRGESPLHF
j_call: TRBJ2-5; v_call: TRBV10-2; cdr3_aa: CASRPGNQETQYF
j_call: TRBJ2-1; v_call: TRBV24-1; cdr3_aa: CATRAGGEQFF
j_call: TRBJ2-7; v_call: TRBV7-8; cdr3_aa: CASSPLRAGEQYF
j_call: TRBJ2-1; v_call: TRBV15; cdr3_aa: CATGGLSYNEQFF
j_call: TRBJ1-3; v_call: TRBV27; cdr3_aa: CASSLSGVLSGNTIYF
j_call: TRBJ1-6; v_call: TRBV6-1; cdr3_aa: CASSDPGKDSPLHF
j_call: TRBJ2-2; v_call: TRBV6-1; cdr3_aa: CASAVGLAGDGELFF
j_call: TRBJ2-5; v_call: TRBV27; cdr3_aa: CASHAGQLETQYF
j_call: TRBJ2-3; v_call: TRBV20-1; cdr3_aa: CSASDSRRAGTDTQYF
j_call: TRBJ2-7; v_call: TRBV19; cdr3_aa: CASSPRPGTSTYEQYF
j_call: TRBJ1-6; v_call: TRBV6-1; cdr3_aa: CASSGTRGNSPLHF
j_call: TRBJ2-5; v_call: TRBV10-3; cdr3_aa: CAISWTSGDQETQYF
j_call: TRBJ2-5; v_call: TRBV12-3/TRBV12-4; cdr3_aa: CASSLAPGQGGQTQYF
j_call: TRBJ2-7; v_call: TRBV5-4; cdr3_aa: CASSLEASGSHEQYF
j_call: TRBJ2-1; v_call: TRBV19; cdr3_aa: CASSTQGGKQFF
j_call: TRBJ2-3; v_call: TRBV9; cdr3_aa: CASGVTSDTQYF
j_call: TRBJ2-4; v_call: TRBV5-4; cdr3_aa: CASSLAPESIQYF
j_call: TRBJ1-4; v_call: TRBV7-9; cdr3_aa: CASRNEGEKLFF
j_call: TRBJ2-7; v_call: TRBV5-1; cdr3_aa: CASSPRAGLGYEQYF
j_call: TRBJ2-7; v_call: TRBV18; cdr3_aa: CASSSRDGGPYEQYF
j_call: TRBJ2-5; v_call: TRBV19; cdr3_aa: CASSIDGGRGSTYQETQYF
j_call: TRBJ1-1; v_call: TRBV2; cdr3_aa: CASSSQGAEAFF
j_call: TRBJ1-6; v_call: TRBV7-2; cdr3_aa: CASSLAGQGGNSPLHF
j_call: TRBJ2-1; v_call: TRBV7-3; cdr3_aa: CASSLTSGRRYAGSYNEQFF
j_call: TRBJ2-3; v_call: TRBV2; cdr3_aa: CASSPIGGDTDTQYF
j_call: TRBJ2-5; v_call: TRBV2; cdr3_aa: CASSDGGRETQYF
j_call: TRBJ2-7; v_call: TRBV7-8; cdr3_aa: CASSLRTGGEQYF
j_call: TRBJ1-2; v_call: TRBV7-9; cdr3_aa: CASSGGGSNYGYTF
j_call: TRBJ2-1; v_call: TRBV9; cdr3_aa: CASSVRMVAGPYYEQFF
j_call: TRBJ1-5; v_call: TRBV19; cdr3_aa: CASSIPGRQPQHF
j_call: TRBJ1-2; v_call: TRBV7-8; cdr3_aa: CASSFNNYGYTF
j_call: NA; v_call: TRBV5-1; cdr3_aa: CASSLIWGANEQFF
j_call: TRBJ1-2; v_call: TRBV7-9; cdr3_aa: CASSSHRVIIYGYTF
j_call: TRBJ2-3; v_call: TRBV6-1; cdr3_aa: CASSRTTLGDTQYF
j_call: TRBJ2-5; v_call: TRBV19; cdr3_aa: CASSIGLAWETQYF
j_call: TRBJ1-2; v_call: TRBV5-1; cdr3_aa: CASSGGQVLNTEADYGYTF
j_call: TRBJ1-1; v_call: TRBV2; cdr3_aa: CASSTGEDTEAFF
j_call: TRBJ1-2; v_call: TRBV29-1; cdr3_aa: CSVEDPGAYGYTF
j_call: TRBJ1-5; v_call: TRBV19; cdr3_aa: CASSRPGQQYSNQPQHF
j_call: TRBJ1-1; v_call: TRBV2; cdr3_aa: CASRTGDWDTEAFF
j_call: TRBJ1-2; v_call: TRBV15; cdr3_aa: CATSSSNRGDYGYTF
j_call: TRBJ2-7; v_call: TRBV2; cdr3_aa: CASSVEGGYEQYF
j_call: TRBJ2-3; v_call: TRBV7-7; cdr3_aa: CASSDVVTTDTQYF
j_call: TRBJ1-1; v_call: TRBV3-1; cdr3_aa: CASSRYYTEAFF
j_call: TRBJ2-7; v_call: TRBV14; cdr3_aa: CASSPQGAGGPSAEQYF
j_call: TRBJ2-5; v_call: TRBV7-8; cdr3_aa: CASSPRRTGGPQDTQYF
j_call: TRBJ2-5; v_call: TRBV20-1; cdr3_aa: CSARYGVKETQYF
j_call: TRBJ2-7; v_call: TRBV7-6; cdr3_aa: CASSLSGQANEQYF
j_call: TRBJ2-3; v_call: TRBV9; cdr3_aa: CASSVEGHTQYF